This T cell receptor (beta chain) was identified in a study of blood T cell repertoires in COVID-19. Study-level information: Donors in the United States, Italy and Spain gave samples during acute or convalescent COVID-19. PBMCs, B-cell-depleted T cells, or T cells were the source of the cDNA or gDNA that made up the material.

As processed by the authors: Reference gene primer amplification gave nucleated cell count estimates. Profiled with immunoSEQ multiplex PCR; TCRdb holds only in-frame clones, not every one. V and J calls and clone size are as listed in that table; D and trimming were resolved from the DNA. The table lists some 60,000 clones, approximately 91% of them singletons. This clone was seen just once. Sequencing input: peripheral blood. This TCR was recovered from a human donor in a cohort sampled during active COVID-19.

The CDR3 coding sequence is TGCGCCAGCAGAAGGACAGGGGGCCAAGAGACCCAGTACTTC. It codes for CASRRTGGQETQYF. J is TRBJ2-5 and V is TRBV10-2, with 10 bases lining up with TRBD1. Germline loops: CDR1 WSHSY, CDR2 SAAADI. V trimming: 6 bases; J trimming: 1 base; junction bases outside the gene matches: 2. CDR3 length: 14 amino acids.